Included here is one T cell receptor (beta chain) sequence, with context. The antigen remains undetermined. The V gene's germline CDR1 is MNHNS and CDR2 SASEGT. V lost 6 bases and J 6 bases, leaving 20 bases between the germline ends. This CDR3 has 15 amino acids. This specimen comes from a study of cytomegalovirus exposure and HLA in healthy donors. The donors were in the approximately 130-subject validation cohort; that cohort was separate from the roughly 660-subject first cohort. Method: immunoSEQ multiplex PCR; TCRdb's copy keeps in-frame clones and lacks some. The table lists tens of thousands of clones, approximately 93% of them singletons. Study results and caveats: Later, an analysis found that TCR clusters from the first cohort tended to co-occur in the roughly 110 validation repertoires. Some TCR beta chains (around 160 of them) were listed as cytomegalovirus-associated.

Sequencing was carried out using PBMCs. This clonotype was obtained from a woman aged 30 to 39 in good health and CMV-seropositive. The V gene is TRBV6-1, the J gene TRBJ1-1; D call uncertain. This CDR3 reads CASRLSGVSSSEAFF. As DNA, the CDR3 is TGTGCCAGCAGGCTGTCGGGTGTCAGTTCGTCTGAAGCTTTCTTT.